The sequence of this T cell receptor beta chain was determined in a study of OX40 agonist ivuxolimab in advanced cancers. Background for the entire study: The costimulatory receptor OX40 (CD134) was targeted by ivuxolimab, a fully human IgG2 agonistic monoclonal antibody. Intravenous ivuxolimab was administered to patients every 2 weeks at six dose levels: 0.01, 0.1, 0.3, 1.5, 3 and 10 mg/kg. Of the approximately 50 dose-escalation patients, hepatocellular carcinoma was present in about 20, melanoma in roughly 15, renal cell carcinoma in 9 and head and neck cancer in 9. The dose-escalation cohort was about 83% male with a mean age of approximately 60 years, ranging from about 20 to 80. Prior anti-PD-1, anti-PD-L1 or anti-CTLA-4 therapy was permitted, and checkpoint inhibitors had been received by approximately 39% of dose-escalation patients. Partial responses occurred in three dose-escalation patients: two with cutaneous melanoma and one with hepatocellular carcinoma. Peripheral TCRbeta sequencing was intended to test whether TCR sequence diversity was altered and clonal T-cell expansion was caused by ivuxolimab. The paper describes the monotherapy dose-escalation part (N ≈ 49 patients) of the phase I trial of ivuxolimab.

Turning to this clone: No antigen is known for it. No much larger clonotype is one base removed from it; base qualities were not supplied.

Genomic DNA was extracted from sorted cells for sequencing of the TCRbeta CDR3 region. The immunoSEQ Assay was used for sequencing of TCRbeta CDR3 regions. In TCRdb, the immuneACCESS table is reduced to in-frame sequences with V and J assigned. These tables do not hold every clone; where another copy was compared, an unresolved V gene accounts for under half, and the others remain unexplained. Within this sample are 99,000 or so clones, with roughly 95% of them counted one time only. The ten biggest clones cover roughly 0.17% of the sample. What the research found in general, with its limitations: The antigen specificity of the clonally expanded peripheral T cells was not determined. In partial responders in the 0.1-3.0 mg/kg groups, normalized peripheral clonal expansion was found to be among the lowest, especially among CD8+ T cells. Low levels of normalized T-cell clonal expansion were also seen in some patients who did not respond. At doses of 0.1 to 3.0 mg/kg, clonal expansion of both CD4+ and CD8+ T cells in blood was seen between baseline and week 6. After ivuxolimab, CD8+ T cells had more expanded clones than CD4+ T cells on average.

The trial excluded patients who had a history of autoimmune disease or were on systemic immunosuppression. Peripheral blood for TCR sequencing was collected from all dose cohorts at baseline, on cycle 4 day 1, and on cycle 7 day 1. Samples were obtained from an open-label, multicenter, first-in-human phase I dose-escalation trial of ivuxolimab. Adults with locally advanced or metastatic melanoma, renal cell, hepatocellular, or head and neck squamous cell carcinoma were enrolled in the trial. Before TCR sequencing, CD4+ T cells and CD8+ T cells were sorted from peripheral blood as separate populations. CDR1 SGHTA and CDR2 FQGNSA were looked up in the germline V gene. The CDR3 contains 16 residues, cysteine and phenylalanine counted. Left in the record is the CDR3 DNA by itself, 48 bases read in frame from the first base. At the junction V is shortened by 5 bases and J by 3 bases; bases outside the gene matches: 11.

The source is an adult with an advanced solid tumor such as melanoma, head and neck, liver or kidney cancer. The chain employs TRBV7-2 and TRBJ2-5, and TRBD2 matches 8 of the central bases. The sequencing here drew on CD4+ or CD8+ T cells sorted from blood, taken in a trial of the OX40 agonist ivuxolimab. The DNA is TGTGCCAGCAGCCCGCCCCCTACTAGCGGTAAAGAGACCCAGTACTTC. It specifies CASSPPPTSGKETQYF.